This T cell receptor beta chain is drawn from a study of cytomegalovirus exposure and HLA in healthy donors. Germline V gene data show CDR1 as SEHNR and CDR2 as FQNEAQ (reference sequence). Trimming pared 5 bases from V and 3 bases from J, leaving 8 bases between. CDR3 length: 12 residues. Here immunoSEQ multiplex PCR was the method, and the copy in TCRdb shows in-frame clones only, minus some. The repertoire consists of 200,000 to 300,000 clones, with roughly 88% occurring once and the leading ten covering 3.1%. This receptor was taken from a woman aged 25 to 45 in good health and CMV-seronegative. The V and J genes are TRBV7-9 and TRBJ2-7; D gene unclear. Sequencing used PBMCs. The CDR3: CASSLVVYEQYF. CDR3 nucleotide sequence: TGTGCCAGCAGCCTAGTAGTCTACGAGCAGTACTTC. Variable domain in full (rest from reference TRBV7-9 and TRBJ2-7): DTGVSQNPRHKITKRGQNVTFRCDPISEHNRLYWYRQTLGQGPEFLTYFQNEAQLEKSRLLSDRFSAERPKGSFSTLEIQRTEQGDSAMYLCASSLVVYEQYFGPGTRLTVT.